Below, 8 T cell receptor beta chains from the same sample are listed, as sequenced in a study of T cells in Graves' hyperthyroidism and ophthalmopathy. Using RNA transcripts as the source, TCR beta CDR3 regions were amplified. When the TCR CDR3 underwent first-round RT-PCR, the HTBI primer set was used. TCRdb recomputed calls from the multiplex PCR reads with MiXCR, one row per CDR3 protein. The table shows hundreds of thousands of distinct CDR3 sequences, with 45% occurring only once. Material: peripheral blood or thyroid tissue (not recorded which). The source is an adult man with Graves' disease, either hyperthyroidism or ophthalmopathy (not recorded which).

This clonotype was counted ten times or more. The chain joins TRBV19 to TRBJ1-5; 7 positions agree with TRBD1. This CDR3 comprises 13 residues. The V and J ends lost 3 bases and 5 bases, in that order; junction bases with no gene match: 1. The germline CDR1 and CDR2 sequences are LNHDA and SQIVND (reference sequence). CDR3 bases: TGTGCCAGTAGTATGACAGGGCATCAGCCCCAGCATTTT. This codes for CASSMTGHQPQHF.

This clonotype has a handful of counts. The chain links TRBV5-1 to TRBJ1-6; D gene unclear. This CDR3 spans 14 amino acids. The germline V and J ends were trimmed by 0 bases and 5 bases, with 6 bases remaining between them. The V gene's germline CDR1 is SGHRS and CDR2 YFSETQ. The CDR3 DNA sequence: TGCGCCAGCAGCTTGGGGGAGAATAATTCACCCCTCCACTTT. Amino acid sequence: CASSLGENNSPLHF. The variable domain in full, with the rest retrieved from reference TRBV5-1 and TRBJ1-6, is KAGVTQTPRYLIKTRGQQVTLSCSPISGHRSVSWYQQTPGQGLQFLFEYFSETQRNKGNFPGRFSGRQFSNSRSEMNVSTLELGDSALYLCASSLGENNSPLHFGNGTRLTVT.

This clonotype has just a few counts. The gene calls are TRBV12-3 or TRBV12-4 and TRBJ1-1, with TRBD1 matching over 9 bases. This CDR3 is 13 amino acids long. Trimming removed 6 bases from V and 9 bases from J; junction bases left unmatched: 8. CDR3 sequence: CASSIRQGVKAFF. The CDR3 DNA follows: TGTGCCAGCAGCATCAGACAGGGGGTTAAAGCTTTCTTT.

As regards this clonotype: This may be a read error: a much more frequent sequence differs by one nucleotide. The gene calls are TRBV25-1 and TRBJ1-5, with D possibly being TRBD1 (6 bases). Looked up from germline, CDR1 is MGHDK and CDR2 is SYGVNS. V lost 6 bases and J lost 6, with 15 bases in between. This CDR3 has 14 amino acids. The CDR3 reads CASSLGTHSQPQHF. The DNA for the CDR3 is TGTGCCAGCAGCTTGGGGACACACAGTCAGCCCCAGCATTTT.

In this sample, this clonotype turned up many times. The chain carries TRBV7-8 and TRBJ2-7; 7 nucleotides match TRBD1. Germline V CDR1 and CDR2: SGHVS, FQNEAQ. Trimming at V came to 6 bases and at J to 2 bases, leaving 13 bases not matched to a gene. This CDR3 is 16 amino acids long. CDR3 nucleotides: TGTGCCAGCAGTTCGATGGCGACAGGGTTCGCCTACGAGCAGTACTTC. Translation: CASSSMATGFAYEQYF.

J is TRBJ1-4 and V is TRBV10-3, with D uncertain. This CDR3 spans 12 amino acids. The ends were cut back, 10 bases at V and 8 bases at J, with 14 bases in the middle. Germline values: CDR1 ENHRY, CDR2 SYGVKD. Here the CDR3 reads CATIAGDEKLFF. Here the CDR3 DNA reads TGTGCCACCATAGCGGGAGACGAAAAACTGTTTTTT.

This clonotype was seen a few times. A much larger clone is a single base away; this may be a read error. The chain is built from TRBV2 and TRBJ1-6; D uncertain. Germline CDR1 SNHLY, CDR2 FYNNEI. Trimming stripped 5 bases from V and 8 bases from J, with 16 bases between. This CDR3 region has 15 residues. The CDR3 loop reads CASSSLEGRDSPLHF. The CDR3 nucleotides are TGTGCCAGCAGTTCCTTAGAAGGGAGGGATTCACCCCTCCACTTT.

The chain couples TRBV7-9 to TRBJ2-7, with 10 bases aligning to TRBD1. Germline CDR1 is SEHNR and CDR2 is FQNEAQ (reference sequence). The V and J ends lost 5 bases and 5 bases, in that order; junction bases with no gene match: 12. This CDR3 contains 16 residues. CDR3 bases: TGTGCCAGCAGCCAAACAGGGACAGGGGTTTTCCACGAGCAGTACTTC. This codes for CASSQTGTGVFHEQYF.